The rows below give T cell receptor beta chains drawn from one sample of a study of blood T cell repertoires in COVID-19. Sequenced by immunoSEQ multiplex PCR; TCRdb stores in-frame clones only, minus some. Among about 330,000 clones, around 90% were seen once, and the ten largest hold around 4.6%. What was sequenced was PBMCs or T cells enriched from blood (not recorded which). The source of these receptors is a man aged 30 to 45 who had recovered from COVID-19. The CDR3 runs from the conserved cysteine through the conserved F or W. D genes are given only for firm matches. Some rows mark clone size as missing; the rest say once, few, many or name a class of expanded clone.

clone_size	j_call	d_call	v_call	cdr3_aa
-	TRBJ1-2	-	TRBV7-2	CASSLGNRDGYTF
-	TRBJ1-2	-	TRBV7-9	CASSLTTSSYGYTF
-	TRBJ1-2	-	TRBV14	CASSQGTYGYTF
-	TRBJ1-2	-	TRBV27	CASSEGVGGYTF
once	TRBJ2-5	TRBD2	TRBV2	CASMASGGETQYF
-	TRBJ2-5	-	TRBV7-6	CASSLGTAETQYF
-	TRBJ2-1	TRBD1	TRBV11-1	CASSQTGHSYNEQFF
-	TRBJ2-5	TRBD2	TRBV3-1/TRBV3-2	CASSHRTSGGSGQETQYF
-	TRBJ2-1	TRBD2	TRBV28	CASSSLSGGSYNEQFF
-	TRBJ2-7	-	TRBV6-5	CASSTEGGVYEQYF
-	TRBJ1-2	-	TRBV5-1	CASSLLGEGGYTF
-	TRBJ2-1	TRBD2	TRBV10-1	CASSDGGGASNEQFF
once	TRBJ2-7	-	TRBV19	CASSIDYRVYEQYF
-	TRBJ2-7	-	TRBV4-2	CASSQDRSYEQYF
-	TRBJ1-2	-	TRBV5-4	CASSLYSGVGYTF
-	TRBJ2-1	-	TRBV9	CASSTSPGNEQFF
-	TRBJ2-1	TRBD2	TRBV9	CASSLSTSGGAQGEQFF
once	TRBJ2-3	TRBD1	TRBV4-1	CASSQSRDRATDTQYF
-	TRBJ2-1	TRBD2	TRBV7-9	CASSPRLRGDVGEEQFF
-	TRBJ2-1	TRBD2	TRBV28	CASSEWTSGYNEQFF
-	TRBJ1-1	TRBD1	TRBV4-1	CASSLGTGTEAFF
-	TRBJ1-2	-	TRBV27	CASSRTGSSGGYTF
-	TRBJ2-1	-	TRBV20-1	CSAAGYNEQFF
-	TRBJ1-1	-	TRBV18	CASSPGLLDRLTEAFF
-	TRBJ2-1	-	TRBV18	CASSPSGQNEQFF